The 25 T cell receptor beta chains given below trace back to one sample, sequenced in a study of type 1 regulatory T cells. Notes on the study in general: Compared with non-type 1 regulatory T cells, type 1 regulatory T cells showed a more restricted TCR repertoire.

These receptors' antigens are unknown. In TCRdb, the reads were re-called with MiXCR into one record per CDR3 protein. The profile covers some 71,000 distinct CDR3 sequences, with roughly 20% appearing a single time and around 8% taken by the ten largest. The sequenced material came from cultured type 1 regulatory T (Tr1) cells, either the whole culture or a sorted fraction (not recorded which). Every receptor here comes from a human donor in good health.

This clonotype is medium-sized in the sample. The rearrangement joins TRBV6-1 to TRBJ2-1, with D tentatively TRBD1 or TRBD2 (5 bases each). V was trimmed by 9 bases and J by 4 bases, leaving 16 bases between them. Per germline, CDR1 MNHNS and CDR2 SASEGT. CDR3 size: 14 residues. CDR3 residues: CASQAGTQYNEQFF. The CDR3 DNA reads as TGTGCCAGTCAGGCCGGGACGCAGTACAATGAGCAGTTCTTC.

The chain has TRBV15 and TRBJ1-4, with D hard to call. The CDR3 sequence is 15 residues long. CDR1 and CDR2 (germline): LNHNV, YYDKDF (reference sequence). Trimming cost V 1 base and J 2 bases, with 8 bases left between them. CDR3 amino acids: CATSRGFGTNEKLFF. In nucleotides, the CDR3 is TGTGCCACCAGCAGAGGGTTCGGGACTAATGAAAAACTGTTTTTT.

The CDR3 loop reads CASNRGPYTEAFF. In DNA form, the CDR3 reads TGTGCCAGCAACAGGGGACCATACACTGAAGCTTTCTTT. The V call is TRBV6-2 or TRBV6-3, the J call TRBJ1-1; 7 nucleotides line up with TRBD1. CDR3 length: 13 residues. CDR1 and CDR2 (germline): MNHEY, SVGEGT. After removal of 7 bases from V and 3 bases from J, the junction contained 5 bases not matched to a gene.

There are many counts of this clonotype. V usage is TRBV20-1 and J usage is TRBJ2-1; D is ambiguous. Germline V gives CDR1 DFQATT, CDR2 SNEGSKA (reference sequence). This CDR3 contains 14 residues. The germline V and J ends were trimmed by 3 bases and 5 bases, with 14 bases remaining between them. The CDR3 here is CSASITWRNNEQFF. CDR3 coding DNA: TGCAGTGCTAGTATCACCTGGAGAAACAATGAGCAGTTCTTC.

The chain links TRBV12-3 or TRBV12-4 to TRBJ2-1; no clear D. V shed 2 bases and J shed 8 bases, with 4 bases lying between them. There are 11 residues in the CDR3. The CDR3 loop is CASSLIHEQFF. The CDR3, as DNA: TGTGCCAGCAGTTTAATCCATGAGCAGTTCTTC.

The rearrangement joins TRBV5-8 to TRBJ2-3; D remains unclear. The DNA end lines up better with TRBJ1-5; the J call may be wrong. Germline CDR1 reads SGHTS; CDR2 reads YDEGEE. The CDR3 length is 15 residues. The chain's CDR3 is CASSLVQHSTDTQHF. The CDR3 DNA sequence: TGTGCCAGCAGCTTGGTACAGCATAGCACAGATACGCAGCATTTT.

This clonotype was picked up many times. The V gene is TRBV20-1, the J gene TRBJ1-2; no clear D gene. V was shortened by 5 bases and J by 6 bases, with 13 bases between the two germline ends. CDR3 size: 12 residues. Germline V gives CDR1 DFQATT, CDR2 SNEGSKA (reference sequence). Written as DNA, the CDR3 is TGCAGTGCTGCCCGGCCAGAACATGGCTACACCTTC. It translates to CSAARPEHGYTF.

This sequence joins TRBV12-3 or TRBV12-4 and TRBJ2-1; 8 bases map to TRBD2. Germline trimming cut 8 bases from V and 7 bases from J; bases unmatched to any gene: 7. The CDR3 consists of 13 residues. CDR3 sequence: CASSSGSGNEQFF. CDR3 DNA sequence: TGTGCCAGCTCAAGCGGGAGTGGGAATGAGCAGTTCTTC.

The table lists this clonotype with a few counts. CDR3 sequence reads: CASSAGQDYNEQFF. Written as DNA, the CDR3 is TGCGCCAGCAGCGCCGGACAAGACTACAATGAGCAGTTCTTC. The chain is built from TRBV5-1 and TRBJ2-1; tentative D call: TRBD1 (5 bases). The CDR3 contains 14 residues. The germline V gene has CDR1 SGHRS and CDR2 YFSETQ. Trimming pared 4 bases from V and 3 bases from J, leaving 11 bases between. Drawing the rest from reference TRBV5-1 and TRBJ2-1, the complete variable domain is KAGVTQTPRYLIKTRGQQVTLSCSPISGHRSVSWYQQTPGQGLQFLFEYFSETQRNKGNFPGRFSGRQFSNSRSEMNVSTLELGDSALYLCASSAGQDYNEQFFGPGTRLTVL.

This clonotype was seen a few times. The V gene is TRBV29-1, the J gene TRBJ1-2; D is unresolved. Trimming left V 4 bases short and J 4 bases short, with 13 bases between. This CDR3 is 13 amino acids long. Per germline, CDR1 SQVTM and CDR2 ANQGSEA. CDR3: CSVVVSTVYGYTF. The CDR3 coding sequence is TGCAGCGTTGTAGTAAGCACAGTCTATGGCTACACCTTC.

This clonotype was found a few times. The CDR3 coding sequence is TGTGCCAGCAGTTCCCTCCCCGGGAGGGACACTGAAGCTTTCTTT. This encodes CASSSLPGRDTEAFF. V usage is TRBV6-5 and J usage is TRBJ1-1; D unclear. Per the germline V gene, CDR1 is MNHEY and CDR2 is SVGAGI. With 4 bases removed from V and 3 bases from J, the gap between germline ends came to 15 bases. The CDR3 runs to 15 residues.

This clonotype appeared a few times. The chain combines TRBV6-2 or TRBV6-3 with TRBJ1-2; D call uncertain. Trimming left V 2 bases short and J 7 bases short, with 8 bases between. CDR1 is MNHEY, CDR2 SVGEGT, per germline. The CDR3 is 12 residues long. The CDR3 nucleotides read TGTGCCAGCAGTTACGATCAGCCTGGCTACACCTTC. It is translated as CASSYDQPGYTF.

This clonotype is labeled as medium-sized. The CDR3 DNA is TGCGCCAGCAAAGTTTCGAGTACAGCCTACGCCTACGAGCAGTACTTC. As protein: CASKVSSTAYAYEQYF. This chain uses TRBV5-1 with TRBJ2-7; D uncertain. There are 16 residues in the CDR3. Germline assignment: CDR1 SGHRS and CDR2 YFSETQ. V dropped 6 bases and J dropped 2 bases, with 21 bases sitting between them.

With respect to this clonotype: A much larger clone lies a single base off, so this may be a read error. V is TRBV19 and J is TRBJ1-2; D is uncertain. Germline CDR1 LNHDA, CDR2 SQIVND (reference sequence). V was cut by 5 bases and J by 2 bases, with 9 bases left in between. The CDR3 consists of 13 residues. CDR3 sequence reads: CASSVDENYGYTF. CDR3 sequence (DNA): TGTGCCAGTAGTGTGGACGAGAACTATGGCTACACCTTC.

This clonotype was seen only a few times. This likely stems from a read error, as it lies one base from a far larger clone. This chain connects TRBV4-2 to TRBJ2-1; D is unresolved. The CDR3 consists of 12 residues. The germline CDR1 and CDR2 sequences are LGHNA and YNFKEQ. Trimming took off 0 bases at V and 13 bases at J, with 10 bases between the two ends. CDR3 amino acids: CASSQETDIQFF. The CDR3 coding sequence is TGTGCCAGCAGCCAAGAAACAGACATTCAGTTCTTC.

V usage is TRBV4-2 and J usage is TRBJ2-5; 11 nucleotides agree with TRBD1. Germline loops: CDR1 LGHNA, CDR2 YNFKEQ. The CDR3 totals 17 residues. With 4 bases clipped from V and 5 bases from J, the junction kept 12 bases outside the gene matches. The CDR3 spells CASSLGTGGTVGETQYF. The CDR3 DNA follows: TGTGCCAGCAGCCTCGGGACAGGGGGTACAGTCGGGGAGACCCAGTACTTC.

This clonotype was counted ten times or more. This chain links TRBV20-1 with TRBJ1-6; D might be TRBD1 (5 bases). The length of the CDR3 is 15 residues. V lost 0 bases, J lost 8 bases, and 14 bases lay in between. CDR1 is DFQATT and CDR2 is SNEGSKA in the germline V gene (reference sequence). Written as DNA, the CDR3 is TGCAGTGCTAGAGATTCTGGACAAATTTATTCACCCCTCCACTTT. Translated, it gives CSARDSGQIYSPLHF.

This clonotype showed up many times. The chain recombines TRBV29-1 with TRBJ2-1, with D uncertain. Trimming cost V 3 bases and J 6 bases, with 9 bases left between them. Germline CDR1 is SQVTM and CDR2 is ANQGSEA. This CDR3 has 12 amino acids. The CDR3 is CSVDPGTNEQFF. The CDR3 coding sequence is TGCAGCGTTGATCCGGGTACCAATGAGCAGTTCTTC.

This clonotype was observed a few times. The chain is built from TRBV6-5 and TRBJ1-5; D perhaps matches TRBD1 (6 bases). The germline V gene encodes CDR1 MNHEY and CDR2 SVGAGI. CDR3 length equals 15 residues. The V and J ends lost 3 bases and 5 bases respectively, with 14 bases between them. The CDR3 sequence: CASSYGPGAHQPQHF. CDR3 sequence (DNA): TGTGCCAGCAGTTATGGGCCAGGGGCGCATCAGCCCCAGCATTTT.

The chain recombines TRBV6-5 with TRBJ1-2; a weak D match, TRBD1 (5 bases). Trimming took off 5 bases at V and 2 bases at J, with 12 bases between the two ends. The CDR3 consists of 14 residues. Germline values: CDR1 MNHEY, CDR2 SVGAGI. CDR3 sequence reads: CASSRLGPNYGYTF. In DNA, the CDR3 is TGTGCCAGCAGTAGACTGGGACCAAACTATGGCTACACCTTC.

This clonotype was detected once. The J gene is TRBJ1-2, the V gene TRBV19; 9 nucleotides agree with TRBD1. Germline CDR1 and CDR2: LNHDA and SQIVND (reference sequence). Trimming cost V 6 bases and J 4 bases; bases outside gene matches: 6. CDR3 size: 14 residues. The CDR3 DNA sequence: TGTGCCAGTAGACAACAGGGGGCTGGCTATGGCTACACCTTC. Its translation: CASRQQGAGYGYTF.

This clonotype was counted a few times. The rearrangement links TRBV6-5 to TRBJ2-3; 12 bases agree with TRBD2. The V segment lost 5 bases and the J segment 0 bases; nucleotides outside the gene matches: 9. CDR1 is MNHEY, CDR2 SVGAGI, per germline. The CDR3 has 18 residues. CDR3: CASSRTSGTGGSTDTQYF. The CDR3 bases are TGTGCCAGCAGTCGGACTAGCGGGACGGGAGGAAGCACAGATACGCAGTATTTT.

V usage is TRBV6-5 and J usage is TRBJ1-5; D not resolved. Germline V lookup: CDR1 MNHEY, CDR2 SVGAGI. The CDR3 sequence is 12 residues long. Trimming left V 6 bases short and J 4 bases short, with 7 bases between. The CDR3 reads CASRAPNQPQHF. CDR3 in DNA: TGTGCCAGCAGAGCGCCTAATCAGCCCCAGCATTTT.

This clonotype was found a few times. The V and J genes are TRBV28 and TRBJ1-4; D not resolved. The CDR3 covers 13 residues. With 5 bases removed from V and 7 bases from J, the gap between germline ends came to 11 bases. Germline V lookup: CDR1 MDHEN, CDR2 SYDVKM. The CDR3 here is CASSLPMGEKLFF. CDR3 nucleotide sequence: TGTGCCAGCAGTCTTCCGATGGGTGAAAAACTGTTTTTT.

This clonotype was recorded a few times. This chain uses TRBV6-1 with TRBJ1-2; D remains unclear. The length of the CDR3 is 12 residues. Per the germline V gene, CDR1 is MNHNS and CDR2 is SASEGT. The V end lost 7 bases, the J end lost 4 bases, and 10 bases lay between the germline ends. The CDR3 reads CASTGLGYGYTF. The CDR3 DNA sequence: TGTGCCAGCACCGGACTAGGCTATGGCTACACCTTC.